This TCR beta chain derives from a study of cytomegalovirus exposure and HLA in healthy donors. V was pared by 10 bases and J by 0 bases, with 12 bases between. The CDR3 runs to 13 residues. Germline loops: CDR1 KGHSH, CDR2 LQKENI. The PCR had 60 Vbeta and 13 Jbeta primers. TCRdb's copy holds only in-frame clones and misses some; the assay was immunoSEQ multiplex PCR. In the table there are about 120,000 clones, about 62% of which are singletons. This sequence joins TRBV18 and TRBJ1-1; no firm D call. Sequenced sample: PBMCs. This clonotype originated in a middle-aged woman in good health and CMV-seropositive. The CDR3 coding sequence is TGTGCCAACAGTCGGAAGTTGAACACTGAAGCTTTCTTT. Protein product: CANSRKLNTEAFF. The full variable domain, completed using reference TRBV18 and TRBJ1-1, is NAGVMQNPRHLVRRRGQEARLRCSPMKGHSHVYWYRQLPEEGLKFMVYLQKENIIDESGMPKERFSAEFPKEGPSILRIQQVVRGDSAAYFCANSRKLNTEAFFGQGTRLTVV.